These T cell receptor beta chains were read from a single sample in a study of blood T cell repertoires in COVID-19. TCRdb's table, derived via immunoSEQ multiplex PCR, lists solely in-frame clones and lacks some. The sample holds a few hundred thousand clones; more than 80% are singletons and the top ten take approximately 9.2%. Sequencing input: PBMCs or T cells enriched from blood (not recorded which). The origin of the receptors is a man between 40 and 49 years old who had recovered from COVID-19. CDR3s include the opening cysteine and the closing phenylalanine or tryptophan. A D gene is named only where the DNA matches it firmly. Clone sizes are given selectively: once, few, many, or a class where the clone is expanded.

clone_size j_call v_call d_call cdr3_aa cdr3_nt
once TRBJ1-5 TRBV5-1 . CASSLDGANQPQHF TGCGCCAGCAGCCTGGACGGAGCTAATCAGCCCCAGCATTTT
. TRBJ1-2 TRBV20-1 TRBD1 CSASTGVGGYTF TGCAGTGCTAGTACAGGGGTTGGTGGCTACACCTTC
. TRBJ1-1 TRBV6-1 . CASSEAAGRAFF TGTGCCAGCAGTGAAGCGGCAGGGAGGGCTTTCTTT
. TRBJ1-6 TRBV19 . CASSIEGRTSPLHF TGTGCCAGTAGTATTGAGGGGAGGACTTCACCCCTCCACTTT
. TRBJ1-5 TRBV6-2/TRBV6-3 . CASSYGQDTAQPQHF TGTGCCAGCAGTTACGGACAAGATACGGCCCAGCCCCAGCATTTT
. TRBJ1-4 TRBV19 TRBD1 CASSLQGAGNEKLFF TGTGCCAGTAGTCTCCAGGGGGCGGGTAATGAAAAACTGTTTTTT
. TRBJ2-7 TRBV13 . CASSLGGSYEQYF TGTGCCAGCAGCTTAGGCGGTAGCTACGAGCAGTACTTC
. TRBJ2-2 TRBV12-5 TRBD2 CASGLAPGLDAGELFF TGTGCTAGTGGTTTGGCCCCGGGACTAGACGCCGGGGAGCTGTTTTTT
few TRBJ1-2 TRBV5-1 . CASSITDTTYGYTF TGCGCCAGCAGCATCACCGACACCACCTATGGCTACACCTTC
. TRBJ1-5 TRBV2 . CASSGGGQPQHF TGTGCCAGCAGTGGTGGAGGTCAGCCCCAGCATTTT
. TRBJ1-2 TRBV30 . CACRQRLGPNGYTF TGTGCCTGCCGACAAAGGTTGGGGCCTAATGGCTACACCTTC
. TRBJ1-2 TRBV12-3/TRBV12-4 . CASSFRGANGYTF TGTGCCAGCAGTTTTCGGGGGGCAAATGGCTACACCTTC
. TRBJ1-1 TRBV11-2 . CASSPRRDTEAFF TGTGCCAGCAGCCCCCGGAGGGACACTGAAGCTTTCTTT
. TRBJ1-2 TRBV11-2 . CASSSNRKANYGYTF TGTGCCAGCAGCTCGAACAGGAAAGCGAACTATGGCTACACCTTC
. TRBJ2-7 TRBV7-2 TRBD1 CASSLAQGNEQYF TGTGCCAGCAGCTTAGCACAGGGGAACGAGCAGTACTTC
many TRBJ2-1 TRBV4-2 TRBD2 CASSRTVSGMEYNEQFF TGTGCCAGCAGCCGCACCGTAAGCGGGATGGAGTACAATGAGCAGTTCTTC
. TRBJ1-4 TRBV19 . CASQGRNEKLFF TGTGCCAGTCAGGGGCGGAATGAAAAACTGTTTTTT
. TRBJ2-5 TRBV5-1 TRBD1 CASSLDHRGSGTQYF TGCGCCAGCAGCTTGGACCACAGGGGATCGGGGACCCAGTACTTC
. TRBJ1-6 TRBV18 TRBD1 CASSAGTDNSPLHF TGTGCCAGCTCCGCCGGGACAGATAATTCACCCCTCCACTTT
few TRBJ2-1 TRBV6-5 TRBD2 CASSPGGSSYNEQFF TGTGCCAGCAGCCCCGGGGGGAGCTCCTACAATGAGCAGTTCTTC
. TRBJ2-7 TRBV30 TRBD2 CAWRKPPHSGRAYEQYF TGTGCCTGGAGAAAACCCCCACATAGCGGGAGGGCCTACGAGCAGTACTTC
. TRBJ2-3 TRBV7-9 TRBD2 CASSPTSENFYTQYF TGTGCCAGCAGCCCGACTAGCGAGAATTTTTATACGCAGTATTTT
. TRBJ1-2 TRBV6-6 TRBD1 CASSYQGVGDPYGYTF TGTGCCAGCAGTTACCAGGGGGTAGGGGACCCCTATGGCTACACCTTC
. TRBJ1-1 TRBV10-1 TRBD1 CASSRDRGMNTEAFF TGCGCCAGCAGCCGGGACAGGGGGATGAACACTGAAGCTTTCTTT
. TRBJ2-5 TRBV4-2 TRBD2 CASSQGLAALSGETQYF TGTGCCAGCAGCCAAGGGCTAGCGGCACTCTCAGGGGAGACCCAGTACTTC
once TRBJ2-2 TRBV3-1/TRBV3-2 TRBD2 CASSQPGLAGVGATGELFF TGTGCCAGCAGCCAACCGGGACTAGCGGGAGTAGGAGCCACCGGGGAGCTGTTTTTT
once TRBJ1-6 TRBV5-1 . CASRSTGRGVYSPLHF TGCGCCAGCAGATCAACGGGACGCGGGGTCTACTCACCCCTCCACTTT
few TRBJ2-2 TRBV24-1 TRBD1 CATSDLPSDRGHRDTGELFF TGTGCCACCAGTGATTTGCCCTCAGACAGGGGGCATCGTGACACCGGGGAGCTGTTTTTT
. TRBJ1-1 TRBV5-1 TRBD1 CASSPYGTDTEAFF TGCGCCAGCAGCCCTTACGGGACAGACACTGAAGCTTTCTTT
. TRBJ1-1 TRBV25-1 . CASSERPGGTEAFF TGTGCCAGCAGTGAACGCCCCGGGGGCACTGAAGCTTTCTTT
. TRBJ1-2 TRBV7-8 TRBD1 CASSYSTGAVTF TGTGCCAGCAGCTACAGTACAGGGGCCGTCACCTTC
. TRBJ2-1 TRBV5-1 TRBD2 CASSSRGSSYNEQFF TGCGCCAGCAGCTCGCGGGGGAGCTCCTACAATGAGCAGTTCTTC
. TRBJ1-6 TRBV5-1 . CASSLHAGQASYNSPLHF TGCGCCAGCAGCTTGCACGCAGGGCAGGCCTCCTATAATTCACCCCTCCACTTT
. TRBJ1-6 TRBV5-4 . CASSSSRTASYNSPLHF TGTGCCAGCAGCTCATCCCGGACAGCCTCCTATAATTCACCCCTCCACTTT
. TRBJ1-4 TRBV28 . CASRGGRQGKLFF TGTGCCAGCCGCGGGGGACGGCAGGGAAAACTGTTTTTT
. TRBJ1-5 TRBV7-2 TRBD1 CASSSGQGGQPQHF TGTGCCAGCAGCTCGGGACAGGGTGGACAGCCCCAGCATTTT
. TRBJ1-2 TRBV2 . CASRASGESYGYTF TGTGCCAGCAGGGCATCAGGGGAAAGCTATGGCTACACCTTC
. TRBJ1-6 TRBV11-2 TRBD1 CASTKITGTGAIPLHF TGTGCCAGCACCAAAATTACCGGGACAGGCGCAATACCCCTCCACTTT
. TRBJ2-2 TRBV9 TRBD2 CASKTTAGGRAGQNTGELFF TGTGCCAGCAAAACCACCGCGGGCGGGAGGGCCGGGCAGAACACCGGGGAGCTGTTTTTT
. TRBJ2-7 TRBV12-3/TRBV12-4 . CASSLDFSYEQYF TGTGCCAGCAGTTTAGACTTTTCCTACGAGCAGTACTTC
. TRBJ1-4 TRBV7-3 TRBD1 CASSETGGTNEKLFF TGTGCCAGCAGCGAGACAGGGGGAACTAATGAAAAACTGTTTTTT
. TRBJ2-1 TRBV6-5 TRBD1 CASYWTGGHEQFF TGTGCCAGCTATTGGACAGGGGGCCATGAGCAGTTCTTC
. TRBJ1-5 TRBV9 . CASSVGRENQPQHF TGTGCCAGCAGCGTAGGGAGGGAGAATCAGCCCCAGCATTTT
. TRBJ2-7 TRBV6-1 TRBD2 CASSELGGNYEQYF TGTGCCAGCAGTGAACTGGGGGGGAACTACGAGCAGTACTTC
. TRBJ1-2 TRBV2 TRBD1 CASWDREGGYTF TGTGCCAGCTGGGACAGGGAGGGCGGCTACACCTTC